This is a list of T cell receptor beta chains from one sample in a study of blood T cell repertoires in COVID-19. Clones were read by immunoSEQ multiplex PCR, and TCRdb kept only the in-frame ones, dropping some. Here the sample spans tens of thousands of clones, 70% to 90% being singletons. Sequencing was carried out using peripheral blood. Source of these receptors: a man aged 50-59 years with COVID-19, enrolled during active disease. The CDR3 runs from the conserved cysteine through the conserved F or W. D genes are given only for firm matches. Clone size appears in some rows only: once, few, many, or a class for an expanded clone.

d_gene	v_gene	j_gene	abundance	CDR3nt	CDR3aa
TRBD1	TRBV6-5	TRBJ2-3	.	TGTGCCAGCGGAGACAGGGACCATAGCACAGATACGCAGTATTTT	CASGDRDHSTDTQYF
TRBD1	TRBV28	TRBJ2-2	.	TGTGCCAGCAGAGGACAGGGGGCGCGGGGCGGGGAGCTGTTTTTT	CASRGQGARGGELFF
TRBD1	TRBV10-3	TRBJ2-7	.	TGTGCCATCAGTGACCCAGGACAGGGGAGATCCTACGAGCAGTACTTC	CAISDPGQGRSYEQYF
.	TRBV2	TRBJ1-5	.	TGTGCCAGCAGAAACAGGACAGACCTTTTT	CASRNRTDLF
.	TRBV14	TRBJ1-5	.	TGTGCCAGCAGCCAAGATTTAAATCAGCCCCAGCATTTT	CASSQDLNQPQHF
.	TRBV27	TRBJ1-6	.	TGTGCCAGCAGTTTGAGGGTGCGTTCACCCCTCCACTTT	CASSLRVRSPLHF
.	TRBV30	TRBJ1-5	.	TGTGCCTGGAGCGTGCAGGGAGGTCAGCCCCAGCATTTT	CAWSVQGGQPQHF
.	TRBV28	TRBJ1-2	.	TGTGCCAGCAGTTTGATTCTTCGGGGCTACACCTTC	CASSLILRGYTF
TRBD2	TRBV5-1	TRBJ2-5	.	TGCGCCAGCAGCCTAGGGACTAGCGGGAAAGAGACCCAGTACTTC	CASSLGTSGKETQYF
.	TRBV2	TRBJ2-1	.	TGTGCCAGCAGTGAAGCCTCTGACAGTGCGTTCTTC	CASSEASDSAFF
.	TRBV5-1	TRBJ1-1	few	TGCGCCAGCAGCTTGGCCGAGGGAAGGATCAACACTGAAGCTTTCTTT	CASSLAEGRINTEAFF
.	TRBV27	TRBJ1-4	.	TGTGCCAGCAGTTTATATGGACAGTCACACGAAAAACTGTTTTTT	CASSLYGQSHEKLFF
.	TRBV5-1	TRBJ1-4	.	TGCGCCAGCAGCTTGGGGCGGACTAATGAAAAACTGTTTTTT	CASSLGRTNEKLFF
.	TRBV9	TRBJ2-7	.	TGTGCCAGCAGCCATCACCAGACACCTTCCGACGAGCAGTACTTC	CASSHHQTPSDEQYF
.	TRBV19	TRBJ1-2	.	TGTGCCAGTAGTATCGCCAGGATAAGTTATGGCTACACCTTC	CASSIARISYGYTF
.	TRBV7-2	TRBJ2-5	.	TGTGCCAGCAGCTTACGCCGGTCTCAAGAGACCCAGTACTTC	CASSLRRSQETQYF
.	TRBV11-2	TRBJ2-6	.	TGTGCCAGCAGCCCCAGGTTCTCTGGGGCCAACGTCCTGACTTTC	CASSPRFSGANVLTF
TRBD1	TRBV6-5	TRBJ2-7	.	TGTGCCAGCAGTTACTCCGCAGGGGGCTACGAGCAGTACTTC	CASSYSAGGYEQYF
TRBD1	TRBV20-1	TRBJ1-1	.	TGCAGTGCTAGCGCCACAGGGGGAGCTTTCTTT	CSASATGGAFF
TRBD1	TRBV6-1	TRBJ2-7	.	TGTGCCAGCAGTGTGTCCGGGACAGGGGCTGCCTACGAGCAGTACTTC	CASSVSGTGAAYEQYF
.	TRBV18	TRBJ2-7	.	TGTGCCAGCTCACCTGGCTTCGTGGCCTACGAGCAGTACTTC	CASSPGFVAYEQYF
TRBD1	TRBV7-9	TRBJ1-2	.	TGTGCCAGCAGCTCAGGACAGGGCCCGGGCTACACCTTC	CASSSGQGPGYTF
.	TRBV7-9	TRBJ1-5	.	TGTGCCAGCAGCAAAGGGCAAAGCAATCAGCCCCAGCATTTT	CASSKGQSNQPQHF
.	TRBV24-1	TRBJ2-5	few	TGTGCCACCAGTGATTTCATCCAGGAGGGTCAGGAGACCCAGTACTTC	CATSDFIQEGQETQYF
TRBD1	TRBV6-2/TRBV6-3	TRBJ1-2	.	TGTGCCAGCAGTTACTCGGGGACAGCCAACTATGGCTACACCTTC	CASSYSGTANYGYTF
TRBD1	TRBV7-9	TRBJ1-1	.	TGTGCCAGCAGCTCGTTAAACAGGGGTGACACTGAAGCTTTCTTT	CASSSLNRGDTEAFF
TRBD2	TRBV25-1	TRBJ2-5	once	TGTGCCAGCAGTGAGGGTAGCGGGAGGGATCGGGAGACCCAGTACTTC	CASSEGSGRDRETQYF
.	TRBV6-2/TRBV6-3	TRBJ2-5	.	TGTGCCAGCAGCCCTACCCCCACTCTAAGAGGCCAAGAGACCCAGTACTTC	CASSPTPTLRGQETQYF
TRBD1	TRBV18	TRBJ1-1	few	TGTGCCAGCTCTCCAGGGACAGGTACAAACACTGAAGCTTTCTTT	CASSPGTGTNTEAFF
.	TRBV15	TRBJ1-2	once	TGTGCCACCAGCAGAGAGGGGTCATTAGGACAGAGCTATGGCTACACCTTC	CATSREGSLGQSYGYTF
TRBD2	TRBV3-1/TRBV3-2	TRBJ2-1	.	TGTGCCAGCAGCCAAGAAGCCGGACTAGCGGGAGGGTGGTCGGATGAGCAGTTCTTC	CASSQEAGLAGGWSDEQFF
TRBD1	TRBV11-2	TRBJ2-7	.	TGTGCCAGCAGCTTAGTTCAGGGGGCGGTCTACGAGCAGTACTTC	CASSLVQGAVYEQYF
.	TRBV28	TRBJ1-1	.	TGTGCCAGCCAGCTGGGGGGGAAGACTGAAGCTTTCTTT	CASQLGGKTEAFF
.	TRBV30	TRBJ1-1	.	TGTGCCTGGAATCCCGGGAACACTGAAGCTTTCTTT	CAWNPGNTEAFF
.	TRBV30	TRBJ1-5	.	TGTGCCTGGAGTGTAGCAGGGCTTCAGCCCCAGCATTTT	CAWSVAGLQPQHF
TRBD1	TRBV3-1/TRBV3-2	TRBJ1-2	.	TGTGCCAGCAGCCAAGACGCCGGGACAGGGGGCTACTATGGCTACACCTTC	CASSQDAGTGGYYGYTF
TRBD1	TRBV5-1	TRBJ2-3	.	TGCGCCAGCAGCGCACCCGGGACAGGGGCCCCAGATACGCAGTATTTT	CASSAPGTGAPDTQYF
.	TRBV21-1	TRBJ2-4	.	TGTGCCAGCAGCAAGGGACAGGTCAAAAACATTCAGTACTTC	CASSKGQVKNIQYF
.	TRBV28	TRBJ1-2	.	TGTGCCAGCAATCCGGGGGGTGCCTATGGCTACACCTTC	CASNPGGAYGYTF
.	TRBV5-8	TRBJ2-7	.	TGTGCCAGCAGCTTGGTCCGGAGGGACTGGCCTTACGAGCAGTACTTC	CASSLVRRDWPYEQYF
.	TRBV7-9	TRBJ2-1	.	TGTGCCAGCAGCTTAGGAACAGGGAGTGAGCAGTTCTTC	CASSLGTGSEQFF
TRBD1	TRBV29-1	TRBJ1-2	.	TGCAGCGTTGCCGACAGGGCCAATGTAGGCTACACCTTC	CSVADRANVGYTF
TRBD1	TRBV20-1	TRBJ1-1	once	TGCAGTGCTATTGACAGGGTATACACTGAAGCTTTCTTT	CSAIDRVYTEAFF
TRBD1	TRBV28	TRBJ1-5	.	TGTGCCAGCAGTTTAGGACAGGGTGGGAATCAGCCCCAGCATTTT	CASSLGQGGNQPQHF
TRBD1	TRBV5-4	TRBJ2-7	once	TGTGCCAGCAGCTTAGGGCCCCTAATAGGGGGCGGGTCTAGCTCCTACGAGCAGTACTTC	CASSLGPLIGGGSSSYEQYF
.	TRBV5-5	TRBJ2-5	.	TGTGCCAGCAGCCCTCAGACACAAGAGACCCAGTACTTC	CASSPQTQETQYF
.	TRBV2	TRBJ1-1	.	TGTGCCAGCAGTGAAACAGCCTTTTACACTGAAGCTTTCTTT	CASSETAFYTEAFF
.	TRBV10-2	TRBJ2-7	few	TGCGCCAGCAGTGAGTCCGGCAGGGGGGTCGAGCAGTACTTC	CASSESGRGVEQYF
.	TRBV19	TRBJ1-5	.	TGTGCCAGTAGTCCTGCCGGCCTTGGAGGGAATCAGCCCCAGCATTTT	CASSPAGLGGNQPQHF
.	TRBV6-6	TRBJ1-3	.	TGTGCCAGCAGCCGGGGGGGTGGAAACACCATATATTTT	CASSRGGGNTIYF